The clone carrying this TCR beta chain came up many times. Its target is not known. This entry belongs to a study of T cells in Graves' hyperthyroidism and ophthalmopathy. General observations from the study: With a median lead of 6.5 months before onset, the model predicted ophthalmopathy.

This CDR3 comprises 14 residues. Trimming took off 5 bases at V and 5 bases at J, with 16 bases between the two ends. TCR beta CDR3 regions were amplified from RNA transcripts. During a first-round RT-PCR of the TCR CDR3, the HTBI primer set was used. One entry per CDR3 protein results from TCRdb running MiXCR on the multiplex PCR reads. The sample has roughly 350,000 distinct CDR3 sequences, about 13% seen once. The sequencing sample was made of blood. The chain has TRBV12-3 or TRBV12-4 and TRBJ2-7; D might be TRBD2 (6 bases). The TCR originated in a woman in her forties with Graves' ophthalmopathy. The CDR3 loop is CASSQAYGGNEQYF. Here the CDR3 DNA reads TGTGCCAGCAGTCAAGCATACGGGGGAAACGAGCAGTACTTC.